These 9 T cell receptor beta chains were sequenced from one sample in a study of post-analysis software for immune sequencing data. cDNA libraries of TCR beta carried unique molecular identifiers. TCRdb called the PCR reads again in MiXCR, with one record for every CDR3 protein. Of more than 350,000 distinct CDR3 sequences in the sample, 39% were seen once. Study conclusions and caveats: Controls had lower frequencies than patients of four or five TRBV segments, which included TRBV5-6, TRBV5-1 and TRBV20-1.

These receptors' targets are unknown. Material for sequencing was blood. These receptors were taken from a girl aged 2 to 10 with multiple sclerosis.

This clonotype was counted a few times. The chain recombines TRBV28 with TRBJ2-4; 9 bases map to TRBD2. Germline CDR1 MDHEN, CDR2 SYDVKM. Trimming at V came to 6 bases and at J to 0 bases, leaving 3 bases not matched to a gene. The CDR3 totals 15 residues. The CDR3 here is CASSYSGRAKNIQYF. The CDR3 DNA is TGTGCCAGCAGCTATAGCGGGAGAGCCAAAAACATTCAGTACTTC.

As regards this clonotype: The junction departs from germline at one end; a sequencing error may be responsible. This chain links TRBV12-3 or TRBV12-4 with TRBJ2-4; 7 nucleotides align to TRBD1. The DNA matches TRBJ2-7 better at its end, which makes the J call doubtful. The length of the CDR3 is 14 residues. The CDR3 DNA follows: TGTGCCGGCAGTTTAGAAACAGGGGTCTACGAGCAGTACTTC. It specifies CAGSLETGVYEQYF.

Turning to this clonotype: One junction end does not reproduce the germline sequence, and a read error may be involved. V is TRBV25-1 and J is TRBJ2-7; unclear D gene. CDR1 is MGHDK and CDR2 is SYGVNS in the germline V gene. The CDR3 runs to 12 residues. The CDR3 region has the DNA TGTGCCGGCAGCCTGGTTGGAGAGAAGCAGTACTTC. Its translation is CAGSLVGEKQYF.

In this sample, this clonotype turned up a few times. The chain links TRBV10-3 to TRBJ1-2; 7 bases fit TRBD1. With 2 bases clipped from V and 8 bases from J, the junction kept 5 bases outside the gene matches. Germline V gene lookup returns CDR1 ENHRY and CDR2 SYGVKD. The CDR3 contains 13 residues. CDR3 sequence reads: CAISENRGGGYTF. Written as DNA, the CDR3 is TGTGCCATCAGTGAGAACAGGGGAGGGGGCTACACCTTC.

V gene TRBV10-3 combines with J gene TRBJ2-1; 12 bases are a match to TRBD1. After removal of 8 bases from V and 9 bases from J, the junction contained 8 bases not matched to a gene. This CDR3 region has 14 residues. The germline gives CDR1 ENHRY, CDR2 SYGVKD. Here the CDR3 DNA reads TGTGCCATCGCTACGGGACAGGGGGCTAGTGAGCAGTTCTTC. It codes for CAIATGQGASEQFF.

The chain has TRBV4-3 and TRBJ2-7, with 10 bases aligning to TRBD1. The junction had 9 bases not matched to a gene; V was cut back by 0 bases and J by 4 bases. Germline CDR1 reads LGHNA; CDR2 reads YSLEER. This CDR3 is 17 amino acids long. The CDR3 region is CASSQDFAGQGLYEQYF. The CDR3 DNA sequence: TGCGCCAGCAGCCAAGATTTCGCGGGACAGGGGCTTTACGAGCAGTACTTC.

The chain's CDR3 is CSVDFGTGLGYTF. CDR3 bases: TGCAGCGTCGACTTCGGGACAGGGTTAGGCTACACCTTC. The chain carries TRBV29-1 and TRBJ1-2; 9 nucleotides line up with TRBD1. The V and J ends lost 6 bases and 8 bases, in that order; junction bases with no gene match: 10. The CDR3 has 13 amino acids. CDR1 is SQVTM and CDR2 is ANQGSEA in the germline V gene. Looking up the rest from reference TRBV29-1 and TRBJ1-2 gives the full variable domain: SAVISQKPSRDICQRGTSLTIQCQVDSQVTMMFWYRQQPGQSLTLIATANQGSEATYESGFVIDKFPISRPNLTFSTLTVSNMSPEDSSIYLCSVDFGTGLGYTFGSGTRLTVV.

V is TRBV5-1 and J is TRBJ2-1; 9 nucleotides align to TRBD2. J gave up 6 bases and V 5 bases, and 12 bases lay outside the gene matches. CDR1 SGHRS and CDR2 YFSETQ come from the germline V gene. The CDR3 is 16 residues long. The CDR3 sequence: CASSAVGLAGINEQFF. CDR3 coding DNA: TGCGCCAGCAGTGCGGTAGGCCTAGCGGGAATCAATGAGCAGTTCTTC.

V and J are TRBV12-3 or TRBV12-4 and TRBJ2-7; TRBD1 matches at 7 bases. This CDR3 is 13 amino acids long. Trimming removed 9 bases from V and 4 bases from J; junction bases left unmatched: 9. CDR3 bases: TGTGCCAGTCGACAGGGAAGTGTTTACGAGCAGTACTTC. Translation: CASRQGSVYEQYF.